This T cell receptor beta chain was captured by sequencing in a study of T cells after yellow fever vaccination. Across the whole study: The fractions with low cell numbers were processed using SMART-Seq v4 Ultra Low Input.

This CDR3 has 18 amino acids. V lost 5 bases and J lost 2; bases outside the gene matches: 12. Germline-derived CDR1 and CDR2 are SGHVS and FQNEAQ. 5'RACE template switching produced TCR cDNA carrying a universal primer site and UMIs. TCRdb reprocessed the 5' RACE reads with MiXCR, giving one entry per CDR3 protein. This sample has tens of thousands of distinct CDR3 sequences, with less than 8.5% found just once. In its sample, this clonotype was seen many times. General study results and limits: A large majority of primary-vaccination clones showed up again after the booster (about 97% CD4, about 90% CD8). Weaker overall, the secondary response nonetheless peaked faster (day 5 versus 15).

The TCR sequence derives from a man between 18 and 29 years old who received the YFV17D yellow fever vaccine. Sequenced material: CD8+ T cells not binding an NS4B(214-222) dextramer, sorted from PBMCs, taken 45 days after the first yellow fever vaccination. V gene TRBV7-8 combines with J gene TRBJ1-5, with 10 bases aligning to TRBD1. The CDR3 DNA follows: TGTGCCAGCAGCGTCCGGGACAGGGGCTCTTGGGGCAATCAGCCCCAGCATTTT. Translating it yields CASSVRDRGSWGNQPQHF. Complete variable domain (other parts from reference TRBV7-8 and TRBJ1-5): GAGVSQSPRYKVAKRGQDVALRCDPISGHVSLFWYQQALGQGPEFLTYFQNEAQLDKSGLPSDRFFAERPEGSVSTLKIQRTQQEDSAVYLCASSVRDRGSWGNQPQHFGDGTRLSIL.